This T cell receptor beta chain came from a study of blood T cells in healthy people across ages. Study outcomes and limitations: Not knowing donor CMV status may have confounded expanded clonotype changes.

The germline V and J ends were trimmed by 3 bases and 6 bases, with 9 bases remaining between them. The CDR3 has 11 residues. Germline CDR1 DFQATT, CDR2 SNEGSKA (reference sequence). As regards this clonotype: Its specificity is not known.

A second PCR of about 7 to 12 cycles used a sample-barcoded 5' primer and a J-beta primer mix. TCRdb passed the 5' RACE reads through MiXCR, listing each CDR3 protein once. The sample includes some 690,000 distinct CDR3 sequences, about a fifth of them seen just once. The sample was blood. The receptor's source is a man between 65 and 85 years old in good health. This chain connects TRBV20-1 to TRBJ2-7, with a weak D call TRBD1 (6 bases). The CDR3 sequence: CSARNRVEQYF. The CDR3 region has the DNA TGCAGTGCTAGGAACAGGGTCGAGCAGTACTTC.